A selection of T cell receptor beta chains follows, all from one sample in a study of control samples from healthy donors and cancer patients. Produced via immunoSEQ multiplex PCR; TCRdb's table is partial and in-frame only. The data hold approximately 100,000 clones, with around 82% observed a single time. Source material: blood. The receptors stem from a man aged 60 to 69 in good health. The CDR3 runs from the conserved cysteine through the conserved F or W. Fields, in order: clone size, V gene, D gene, J gene, CDR3 DNA, CDR3 protein. The D gene is left open where the match is weak. Not all rows give a size; the values are once, few, many and, for expanded clones, a class.

>-|TRBV9|-|TRBJ2-7
TGTGCCAGCAGCGTATTGAGTTCCCCCTACGAGCAGTACTTC
CASSVLSSPYEQYF
>-|TRBV9|-|TRBJ2-1
TGTGCCAGCAGCGTAGTCGCAGGGTTCTACAATGAGCAGTTCTTC
CASSVVAGFYNEQFF
>-|TRBV11-3|TRBD2|TRBJ2-1
TGTGCCAGCAGCCTCGAGACGGGAGGGGGATTTGATGAGCAGTTCTTC
CASSLETGGGFDEQFF
>once|TRBV12-5|-|TRBJ1-2
TGTGCTAGTGGTTTGGACGGGGTACTCGGGAACTATGGCTACACCTTC
CASGLDGVLGNYGYTF
>-|TRBV7-8|TRBD1|TRBJ2-7
TGTGCCAGCAGCCCGCGGGACAGGGGGTCGTACGAGCAGTACTTC
CASSPRDRGSYEQYF
>-|TRBV19|-|TRBJ1-5
TGTGCCAGTAGTATAGGTCCGTATAGCAATCAGCCCCAGCATTTT
CASSIGPYSNQPQHF
>-|TRBV9|-|TRBJ1-2
TGTGCCAGCATTGGCGGGGATCGCGGCTACACCTTC
CASIGGDRGYTF
>-|TRBV6-4|-|TRBJ1-2
TGTGCCAGCAGTGTAGTAGAAGCGGATGGCTACACCTTC
CASSVVEADGYTF
>-|TRBV2|-|TRBJ1-1
TGTGCCAGCGGGGCGCAGGGATTCTCCGGGGCTTTCTTT
CASGAQGFSGAFF
>few|TRBV18|-|TRBJ2-2
TGTGCCAGCTCACCAACAGGCTCGAACACCGGGGAGCTGTTTTTT
CASSPTGSNTGELFF
>-|TRBV5-1|-|TRBJ2-7
TGCGCCAGCAGCGCCGGGACACCTTACGAGCAGTACTTC
CASSAGTPYEQYF
>-|TRBV6-5|TRBD1|TRBJ2-7
TGTGCCAGCAGTTACGAGGGACAGGGTATAAGTAGGCAGTACTTC
CASSYEGQGISRQYF
>few|TRBV19|-|TRBJ2-2
TGTGCCAGTAGTAGGAAGACAGGCGCGAACACCGGGGAGCTGTTTTTT
CASSRKTGANTGELFF
>-|TRBV5-4|-|TRBJ2-6
TGTGCCAGCAGCTTAGGGGGTAACGTGCCTGGGGCCAACGTCCTGACTTTC
CASSLGGNVPGANVLTF
>-|TRBV11-3|-|TRBJ1-4
TGTGCCAGCAGCTTAGGGACAAATGAAAAACTGTTTTTT
CASSLGTNEKLFF
>once|TRBV7-3|-|TRBJ2-5
TGTGCCAGCAGCAGGGGACAACAAGAGACCCAGTACTTC
CASSRGQQETQYF
>-|TRBV5-1|TRBD1|TRBJ1-2
TGCGCCAGCAGCTTGGGGGACAGCACTAAATATGGCTGCACCTTC
CASSLGDSTKYGCTF
>once|TRBV5-1|-|TRBJ1-2
TGCGCCAGCAGTTATGCAGGGTTGGGGGATGGCTACACCTTC
CASSYAGLGDGYTF
>-|TRBV7-9|-|TRBJ1-3
TGTGCCAGCAGCTCTAGGGAGGCCGGAAACACCATATATTTT
CASSSREAGNTIYF
>-|TRBV6-5|TRBD1|TRBJ1-2
TGTGCCAGCAGTTATCATAGGGACAGCAGATATGGCTACACCTTC
CASSYHRDSRYGYTF
>-|TRBV15|TRBD2|TRBJ2-7
TGTGCCACCAGTCCGGGGGGATCTATCTCCTACGAGCAGTACTTC
CATSPGGSISYEQYF
>-|TRBV4-2|-|TRBJ2-3
TGTGCCAGCAGCCCTGCCGGGCGGACTCGCACAGATACGCAGTATTTT
CASSPAGRTRTDTQYF
>-|TRBV28|TRBD1|TRBJ2-5
TGTGCCAGCAGCTCAAATTCTGCCGGACAGGGCCGAGAGACCCAGTACTTC
CASSSNSAGQGRETQYF
>-|TRBV12-5|TRBD1|TRBJ1-1
TGTGCTAGTCAGACAGGGCCGATGAACACTGAAGCTTTCTTT
CASQTGPMNTEAFF
>-|TRBV7-9|-|TRBJ2-1
TGTGCCAGCAGCTTAGACTCTAGCTCCTACAATGAGCAGTTCTTC
CASSLDSSSYNEQFF
>-|TRBV28|-|TRBJ2-5
TGTGCCAGCAGTTTCCTTGGGGAGACCCAGTACTTC
CASSFLGETQYF
>once|TRBV10-3|-|TRBJ2-6
TGTGCCATCAGTGCCCCCGAGGGGGGGGGCCCTGGGGCCAACGTCCTGACTTTC
CAISAPEGGGPGANVLTF
>-|TRBV13|TRBD2|TRBJ2-5
TGTGCCAGCAGCCTTACTAGCGGAGGGACCCAGTACTTC
CASSLTSGGTQYF
>-|TRBV3-1/TRBV3-2|-|TRBJ1-1
TGTGCCAGCAGCCAAGTCCTCAACCGAGACACTGAAGCTTTCTTT
CASSQVLNRDTEAFF
>-|TRBV29-1|TRBD1|TRBJ1-3
TGCAGCGCGGGACAGATTGGAAACACCATATATTTT
CSAGQIGNTIYF
>-|TRBV14|-|TRBJ1-1
TGTGCCAGCAGCCTGGGAGGGGGGAAAGCTTTCTTT
CASSLGGGKAFF
>-|TRBV9|-|TRBJ2-3
TGTGCCAGCAGCGTAGGAGGGACGGTTGGCGATACGCAGTATTTT
CASSVGGTVGDTQYF
>-|TRBV5-1|-|TRBJ1-1
TGCGCCAGCAGCTTAAGGGCTATGAACACTGAAGCTTTCTTT
CASSLRAMNTEAFF
>-|TRBV14|-|TRBJ2-7
TGTGCCAGCAGCCAAGTCCAGGGGATCGACGAGCAGTACTTC
CASSQVQGIDEQYF
>-|TRBV6-4|-|TRBJ2-3
TGTGCCAGCAGCCTAGACAGCACAGATACGCAGTATTTT
CASSLDSTDTQYF
>-|TRBV10-3|-|TRBJ1-1
TGTGCCATCAGGGCCTCCTTAGGGGACACTGAAGCTTTCTTT
CAIRASLGDTEAFF
>-|TRBV6-2/TRBV6-3|TRBD2|TRBJ2-7
TGTGCCAGCAGCACGTCTATGAAACTAGCGGGAGCCCGCGAGCAGTACTTC
CASSTSMKLAGAREQYF
>-|TRBV4-1|TRBD1|TRBJ2-3
TGCGCCAGCAGCCAACCCCTCCGGGACAGGGTTTCCACAGATACGCAGTATTTT
CASSQPLRDRVSTDTQYF
>-|TRBV5-6|TRBD2|TRBJ2-2
TGTGCCAGCCAACTAGCGGGGGACACCGGGGAGCTGTTTTTT
CASQLAGDTGELFF
>-|TRBV2|TRBD1|TRBJ1-6
TGTGCCAGCAGCGACAGGGTCAATTCACCCCTCCACTTT
CASSDRVNSPLHF
>-|TRBV5-1|-|TRBJ1-1
TGCGCCAGCAGCTTGTCAGGGCGGGGCACTGAAGCTTTCTTT
CASSLSGRGTEAFF
>-|TRBV5-1|-|TRBJ2-7
TGCGCCAGCAGCTCTCCGGGTCTTCCGTCCTACGAGCAGTACTTC
CASSSPGLPSYEQYF
>-|TRBV9|-|TRBJ2-1
TGTGCCAGCAGCGTAGATAACAGGGAACAGTTCTTC
CASSVDNREQFF
>-|TRBV9|TRBD1|TRBJ2-3
TGTGCCAGCAGCCCTGGACAGGTTGCAGATACGCAGTATTTT
CASSPGQVADTQYF
>few|TRBV19|TRBD1|TRBJ1-1
TGTGCCAGTAGCGATCCTACCGGGACAGGGGGCGCGGGCACTGAAGCTTTCTTT
CASSDPTGTGGAGTEAFF